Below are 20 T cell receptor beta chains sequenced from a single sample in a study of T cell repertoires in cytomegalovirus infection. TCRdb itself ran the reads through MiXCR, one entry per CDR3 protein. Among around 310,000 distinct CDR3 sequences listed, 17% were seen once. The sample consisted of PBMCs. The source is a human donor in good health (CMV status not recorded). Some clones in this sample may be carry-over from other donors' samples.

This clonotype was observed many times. CDR3 loop: CASSLVGYSGANVLTF. In nucleotides, the CDR3 is TGTGCCAGCAGCTTAGTGGGGTACTCTGGGGCCAACGTCCTGACTTTC. This rearrangement joins TRBV7-2 to TRBJ2-6; no firm D call. The CDR3 has 16 amino acids. V lost 1 base to trimming and J lost 0 bases, with 7 bases between them. Per the germline V gene, CDR1 is SGHTA and CDR2 is FQGNSA.

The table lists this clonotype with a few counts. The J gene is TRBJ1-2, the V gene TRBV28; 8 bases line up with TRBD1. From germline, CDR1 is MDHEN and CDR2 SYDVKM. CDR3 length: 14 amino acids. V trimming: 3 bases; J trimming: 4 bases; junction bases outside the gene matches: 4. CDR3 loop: CASSFPGGSYGYTF. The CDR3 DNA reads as TGTGCCAGCAGTTTCCCAGGGGGCAGCTATGGCTACACCTTC.

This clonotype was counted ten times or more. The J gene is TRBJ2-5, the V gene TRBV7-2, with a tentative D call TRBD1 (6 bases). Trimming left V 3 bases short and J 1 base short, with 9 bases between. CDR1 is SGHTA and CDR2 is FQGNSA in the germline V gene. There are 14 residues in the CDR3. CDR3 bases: TGTGCCAGCAGCTTTTACAGGGCCCAAGAGACCCAGTACTTC. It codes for CASSFYRAQETQYF.

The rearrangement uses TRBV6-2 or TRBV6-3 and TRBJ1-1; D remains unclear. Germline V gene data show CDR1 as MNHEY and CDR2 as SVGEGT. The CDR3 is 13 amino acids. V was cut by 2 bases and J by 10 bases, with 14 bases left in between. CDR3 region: CASSYGQQGLAFF. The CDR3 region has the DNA TGTGCCAGCAGTTACGGGCAACAAGGGCTAGCTTTCTTT.

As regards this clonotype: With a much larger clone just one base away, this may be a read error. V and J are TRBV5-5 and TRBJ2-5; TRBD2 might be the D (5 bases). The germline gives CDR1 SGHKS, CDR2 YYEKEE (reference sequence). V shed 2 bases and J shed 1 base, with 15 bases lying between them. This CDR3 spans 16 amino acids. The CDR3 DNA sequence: TGTGCCAGCAGCTTTACAGCGGCAGCGTGCCAAGAGACCCAGTACTTC. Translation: CASSFTAAACQETQYF.

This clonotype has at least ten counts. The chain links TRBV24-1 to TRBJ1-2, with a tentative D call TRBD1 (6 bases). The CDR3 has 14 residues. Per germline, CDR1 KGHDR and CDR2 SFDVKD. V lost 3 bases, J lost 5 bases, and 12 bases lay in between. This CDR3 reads CATSDNDRTYGYTF. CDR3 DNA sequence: TGTGCCACCAGTGATAACGACAGGACTTATGGCTACACCTTC.

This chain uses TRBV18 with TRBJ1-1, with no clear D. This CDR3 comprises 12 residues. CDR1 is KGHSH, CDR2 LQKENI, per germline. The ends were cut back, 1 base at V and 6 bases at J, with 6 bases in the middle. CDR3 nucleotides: TGTGCCAGCTCACCACGGTTGTCTGAAGCTTTCTTT. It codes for CASSPRLSEAFF. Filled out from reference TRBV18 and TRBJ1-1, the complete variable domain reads NAGVMQNPRHLVRRRGQEARLRCSPMKGHSHVYWYRQLPEEGLKFMVYLQKENIIDESGMPKERFSAEFPKEGPSILRIQQVVRGDSAAYFCASSPRLSEAFFGQGTRLTVV.

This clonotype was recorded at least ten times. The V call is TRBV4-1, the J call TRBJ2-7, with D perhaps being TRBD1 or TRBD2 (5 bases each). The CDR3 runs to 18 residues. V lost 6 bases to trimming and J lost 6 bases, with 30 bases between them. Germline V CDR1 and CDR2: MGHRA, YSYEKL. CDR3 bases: TGCGCCAGCAGTCCGAATCAATTCCGGGACCTCGCCAGGCGCGAGCAGTACTTC. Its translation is CASSPNQFRDLARREQYF.

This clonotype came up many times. CDR3 amino acids: CASRTGGTNEQFF. CDR3 sequence (DNA): TGTGCCAGTAGGACAGGGGGCACCAATGAGCAGTTCTTC. The chain couples TRBV19 to TRBJ2-1; 10 positions agree with TRBD1. Germline V gene lookup returns CDR1 LNHDA and CDR2 SQIVND (reference sequence). V lost 6 bases, J lost 6 bases, and 2 bases stayed unmatched. The CDR3 runs 13 residues.

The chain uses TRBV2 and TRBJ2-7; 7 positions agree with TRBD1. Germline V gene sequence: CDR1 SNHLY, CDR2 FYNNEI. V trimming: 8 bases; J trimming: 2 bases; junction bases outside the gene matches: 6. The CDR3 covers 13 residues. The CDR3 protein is CASETGSTYEQYF. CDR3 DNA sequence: TGTGCCAGCGAGACAGGGAGTACCTACGAGCAGTACTTC. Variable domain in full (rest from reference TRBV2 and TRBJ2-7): EPEVTQTPSHQVTQMGQEVILRCVPISNHLYFYWYRQILGQKVEFLVSFYNNEISEKSEIFDDQFSVERPDGSNFTLKIRSTKLEDSAMYFCASETGSTYEQYFGPGTRLTVT.

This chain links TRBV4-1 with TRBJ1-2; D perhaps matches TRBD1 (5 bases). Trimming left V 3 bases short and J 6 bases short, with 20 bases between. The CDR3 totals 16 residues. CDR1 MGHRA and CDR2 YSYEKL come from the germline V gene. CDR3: CASSHIPRTGGDGYTF. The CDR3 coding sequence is TGCGCCAGCAGCCACATCCCTCGCACGGGGGGTGATGGCTACACCTTC.

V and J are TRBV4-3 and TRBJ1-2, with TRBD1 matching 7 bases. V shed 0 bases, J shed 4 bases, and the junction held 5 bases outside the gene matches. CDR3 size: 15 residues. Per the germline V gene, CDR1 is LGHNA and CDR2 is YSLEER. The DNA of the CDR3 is TGCGCCAGCAGCCAAGAACGGGACAGTCGCTATGGCTACACCTTC. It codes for CASSQERDSRYGYTF.

CDR3 loop: CASSRDTEAFF. The CDR3 region has the DNA TGTGCCAGCAGTAGGGACACTGAAGCTTTCTTT. The rearrangement uses TRBV11-1 and TRBJ1-1; D ambiguous. V lost 6 bases to trimming and J lost 3 bases, with 5 bases between them. The germline gives CDR1 SGHAT, CDR2 FQDESV (reference sequence). The CDR3 is 11 residues long.

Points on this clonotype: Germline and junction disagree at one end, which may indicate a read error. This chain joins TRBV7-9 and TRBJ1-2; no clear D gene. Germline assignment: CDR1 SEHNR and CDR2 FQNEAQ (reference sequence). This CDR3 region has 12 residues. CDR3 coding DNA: TGTGCCAGCAGCTTAGCGGATAATTCAGTCATCTTC. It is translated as CASSLADNSVIF. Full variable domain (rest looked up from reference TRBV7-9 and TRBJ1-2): DTGVSQNPRHKITKRGQNVTFRCDPISEHNRLYWYRQTLGQGPEFLTYFQNEAQLEKSRLLSDRFSAERPKGSFSTLEIQRTEQGDSAMYLCASSLADNSVIFGSGTRLTVV.

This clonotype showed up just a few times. The CDR3 protein is CASSYATERGDNEQFF. CDR3 nucleotides: TGTGCCAGCAGTTACGCCACTGAGCGGGGGGACAATGAGCAGTTCTTC. This rearrangement joins TRBV6-5 to TRBJ2-1; the match to TRBD2 covers 9 bases. After removal of 2 bases from V and 5 bases from J, the junction contained 7 bases not matched to a gene. Germline loops: CDR1 MNHEY, CDR2 SVGAGI. CDR3 size: 16 residues.

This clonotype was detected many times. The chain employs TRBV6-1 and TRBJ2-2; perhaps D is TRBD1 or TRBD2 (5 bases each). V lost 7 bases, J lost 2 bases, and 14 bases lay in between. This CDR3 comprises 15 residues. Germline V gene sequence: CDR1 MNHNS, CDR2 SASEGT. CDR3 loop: CASTLGVENTGELFF. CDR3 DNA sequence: TGTGCCAGCACCCTGGGGGTGGAAAACACCGGGGAGCTGTTTTTT.

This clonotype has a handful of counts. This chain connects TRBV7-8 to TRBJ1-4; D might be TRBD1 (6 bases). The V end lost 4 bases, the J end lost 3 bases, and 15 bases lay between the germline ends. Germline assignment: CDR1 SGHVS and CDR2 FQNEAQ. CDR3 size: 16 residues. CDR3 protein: CASSWRTGLPNEKLFF. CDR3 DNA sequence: TGTGCCAGCAGCTGGAGAACAGGGTTGCCTAATGAAAAACTGTTTTTT.

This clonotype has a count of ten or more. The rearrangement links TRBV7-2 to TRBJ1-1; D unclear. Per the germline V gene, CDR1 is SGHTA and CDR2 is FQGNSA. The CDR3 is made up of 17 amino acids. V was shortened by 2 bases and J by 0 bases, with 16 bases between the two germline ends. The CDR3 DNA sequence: TGTGCCAGCAGCTTACCTTACGACAACGTAATGAACACTGAAGCTTTCTTT. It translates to CASSLPYDNVMNTEAFF.

The CDR3 is CASSFRDRESPLHF. CDR3 bases: TGTGCCAGCAGCTTCCGGGACAGAGAGTCACCCCTCCACTTT. The chain employs TRBV27 and TRBJ1-6; 7 bases fit TRBD1. The CDR3 totals 14 residues. Per germline, CDR1 MNHEY and CDR2 SMNVEV (reference sequence). J gave up 10 bases and V 6 bases, and 9 bases lay outside the gene matches.

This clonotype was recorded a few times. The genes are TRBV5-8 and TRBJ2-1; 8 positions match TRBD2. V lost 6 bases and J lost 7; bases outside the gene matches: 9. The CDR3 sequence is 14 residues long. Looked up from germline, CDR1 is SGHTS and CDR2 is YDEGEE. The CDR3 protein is CASTHAGGVNEQFF. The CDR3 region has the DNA TGTGCCAGCACCCACGCGGGGGGAGTGAATGAGCAGTTCTTC.